The 31 T cell receptor beta chains below come from one sample, sequenced in a study of shared clonotypes between healthy human individuals (dated by TCRdb to about 2020). The library came from the immunoSEQ multiplex PCR assay. The clones in this table, taken by TCRdb from immuneACCESS, are in-frame only. Not every clone is retained; where verified, under half of the shortfall comes from an unresolved V gene, and the cause of the rest is unknown. The sample table records roughly 1,500,000 clones; roughly 98.5% of these occur just once. The biggest ten clones account for over 0.3% of the sample. The sequencing sample was made of naive CD4+ T cells sorted from blood. Explained via the paper, the cell subset or site label denotes: CD45RA+ positively selected. These receptors all stem from a man aged 25 to 40 in good health.

The rearrangement joins TRBV18 to TRBJ2-7; TRBD1 matches at 8 bases. Trimming cost V 3 bases and J 0 bases; bases outside gene matches: 10. The CDR3 contains 17 residues. CDR1 and CDR2 (germline): KGHSH, LQKENI. CDR3 sequence: CASSPWTGRSNSYEQYF. Written as DNA, the CDR3 is TGTGCCAGCTCACCTTGGACAGGGAGGTCCAACTCCTACGAGCAGTACTTC.

The CDR3 is CASSQGGQPGANVLTF. As DNA, the CDR3 is TGCGCCAGCAGCCAAGGGGGTCAACCTGGGGCCAACGTCCTGACTTTC. The chain uses TRBV4-3 and TRBJ2-6, with unresolved D. Trimming removed 1 base from V and 2 bases from J, with 9 bases in between. Per the germline V gene, CDR1 is LGHNA and CDR2 is YSLEER. The CDR3 runs to 16 residues.

This chain links TRBV7-6 with TRBJ1-2; D not certain. Germline-derived CDR1 and CDR2 are SGHVS and FNYEAQ. V dropped 3 bases and J dropped 5 bases, with 19 bases sitting between them. CDR3 length equals 16 residues. CDR3 sequence (DNA): TGTGCCAGCAGCTTTCATCCGGGATCCCTTTTTTATGGCTACACCTTC. Protein: CASSFHPGSLFYGYTF.

The chain carries TRBV18 and TRBJ2-3; weak D call: TRBD1 (6 bases). V gave up 3 bases and J gave up 1 base, with 17 bases separating them. The CDR3 sequence is 17 residues long. Looked up from germline, CDR1 is KGHSH and CDR2 is LQKENI. The CDR3 DNA sequence: TGTGCCAGCTCACCTTTGTTGACAGGTTTGGGCACAGATACGCAGTATTTT. Translating it yields CASSPLLTGLGTDTQYF.

The rearrangement joins TRBV6-1 to TRBJ2-7, with 8 bases that match TRBD1. J gave up 0 bases and V 3 bases, and 4 bases lay outside the gene matches. The CDR3 sequence is 15 residues long. Germline V CDR1 and CDR2: MNHNS, SASEGT. This CDR3 reads CASSEPGQASYEQYF. CDR3 sequence (DNA): TGTGCCAGCAGTGAGCCGGGACAGGCCTCCTACGAGCAGTACTTC.

The rearrangement links TRBV19 to TRBJ2-7, with TRBD1 as a possible D gene (7 bases). The CDR3 extends over 14 amino acids. V gave up 6 bases and J gave up 4 bases, with 16 bases separating them. The germline V gene encodes CDR1 LNHDA and CDR2 SQIVND (reference sequence). The CDR3 sequence: CASRLTGEVYEQYF. In nucleotides, the CDR3 is TGTGCCAGTAGACTAACAGGGGAGGTATACGAGCAGTACTTC.

This rearrangement joins TRBV9 to TRBJ1-2; D possibly corresponds to TRBD1 (5 bases). The CDR3 is 15 amino acids. V lost 5 bases to trimming and J lost 0 bases, with 14 bases between them. CDR1 is SGDLS, CDR2 YYNGEE, per germline. The CDR3 loop is CASSLKWGTNYGYTF. The CDR3 DNA reads as TGTGCCAGCAGTTTAAAGTGGGGGACTAACTATGGCTACACCTTC. The full variable domain, with the rest looked up from reference TRBV9 and TRBJ1-2, is DSGVTQTPKHLITATGQRVTLRCSPRSGDLSVYWYQQSLDQGLQFLIQYYNGEERAKGNILERFSAQQFPDLHSELNLSSLELGDSALYFCASSLKWGTNYGYTFGSGTRLTVV.

In regard to this clone: Other DNA sequences in this specimen translate into the identical CDR3. The CDR3 DNA reads TGTGCCAGCAGACGCGGGAGCTCCTACAATGAGCAGTTCTTC. It codes for CASRRGSSYNEQFF. J is TRBJ2-1 and V is TRBV28; 7 bases align to TRBD2. Trimming cost V 6 bases and J 0 bases; bases outside gene matches: 2. CDR1 and CDR2 from the germline V gene are MDHEN and SYDVKM. The CDR3 is made up of 14 amino acids.

The CDR3 DNA reads TGTGCCAGCTCACCAACGGGGACAGGGGTTGGTGATACGCAGTATTTT. It yields the protein CASSPTGTGVGDTQYF. The V call is TRBV18, the J call TRBJ2-3; 10 nucleotides agree with TRBD1. Germline loops: CDR1 KGHSH, CDR2 LQKENI. The CDR3 contains 16 residues. V lost 2 bases to trimming and J lost 6 bases; unmatched junction nucleotides: 8.

J is TRBJ2-7 and V is TRBV28; 9 nucleotides agree with TRBD2. CDR1 and CDR2 (germline): MDHEN, SYDVKM. The V and J ends lost 3 bases and 3 bases, in that order; junction bases with no gene match: 9. The CDR3 is made up of 16 amino acids. The CDR3 bases are TGTGCCAGCAGTTTCTTCGTAAGAGCGGGAGGCTACGAGCAGTACTTC. Translating gives CASSFFVRAGGYEQYF.

The chain couples TRBV11-2 to TRBJ2-3; 12 nucleotides align to TRBD2. V lost 3 bases, J lost 5 bases, and 3 bases stayed unmatched. The CDR3 is 15 amino acids. Germline loops: CDR1 SGHAT, CDR2 FQNNGV. CDR3 sequence: CASSLSLAGGDTQYF. In DNA form, the CDR3 reads TGTGCCAGCAGCTTGTCACTAGCGGGAGGAGATACGCAGTATTTT.

The CDR3 DNA sequence: TGCGCCAGCAGCCGTCTTATTAACGCGAACACTGAAGCTTTCTTT. The encoded protein is CASSRLINANTEAFF. V usage is TRBV5-1 and J usage is TRBJ1-1; D is uncertain. Trimming pared 4 bases from V and 1 base from J, leaving 14 bases between. This CDR3 has 15 amino acids. In germline, CDR1 is SGHRS, CDR2 YFSETQ.

The J gene is TRBJ1-3, the V gene TRBV11-3; TRBD1 is a possible D gene (5 bases). The CDR3 is 15 amino acids. CDR1 and CDR2 from the germline V gene are SGHNT and YENEEA. The V end was cut by 5 bases, the J end by 8 bases, with 19 bases between. CDR3 in DNA: TGTGCCAGCAGCCTGGGGAGGACAAGAGAAGACACCATATATTTT. Protein sequence: CASSLGRTREDTIYF.

The chain couples TRBV10-1 to TRBJ1-2, with D tentatively TRBD1 (5 bases). Trimming cost V 4 bases and J 4 bases, with 10 bases left between them. Germline CDR1 is WNHNN and CDR2 is SYGVQD (reference sequence). The CDR3 is 13 residues long. The CDR3 loop reads CASSAWDGYGYTF. The CDR3 region has the DNA TGCGCCAGCAGTGCCTGGGACGGCTATGGCTACACCTTC.

This chain connects TRBV7-3 to TRBJ2-7; 8 nucleotides align to TRBD2. The germline CDR1 and CDR2 sequences are SGHTA and FQGTGA. CDR3 length: 15 amino acids. J gave up 5 bases and V 4 bases, and 10 bases lay outside the gene matches. The CDR3 bases are TGTGCCAGCAGCTCCGGGAGGGCCTCCCCCCACGAGCAGTACTTC. It encodes CASSSGRASPHEQYF.

The genes are TRBV11-3 and TRBJ2-6, with 8 nucleotides matching TRBD1. The CDR3 loop spans 16 amino acids. Germline V lookup: CDR1 SGHNT, CDR2 YENEEA. With V trimmed by 1 base and J by 2 bases, 1 base remained unmatched. CDR3 sequence reads: CASSLAGGTGANVLTF. The CDR3 DNA sequence: TGTGCCAGCAGCTTAGCAGGGGGCACTGGGGCCAACGTCCTGACTTTC.

Worth noting for this clone: This same CDR3 is encoded by further DNA sequences in the sample. This chain uses TRBV9 with TRBJ1-5; 7 positions match TRBD1. The CDR3 spans 15 residues. Germline values: CDR1 SGDLS, CDR2 YYNGEE. With 0 bases clipped from V and 4 bases from J, the junction kept 4 bases outside the gene matches. The chain's CDR3 is CASSVGGTANQPQHF. The CDR3, as DNA: TGTGCCAGCAGCGTAGGTGGGACAGCTAATCAGCCCCAGCATTTT.

The gene calls are TRBV12-2 and TRBJ2-4. TRBV12-2 is listed as a pseudogene. CDR3 length: 15 residues. CDR3 loop: CASRLELEGRNIQYF. The CDR3, as DNA: TGTGCAAGTCGCTTAGAACTTGAGGGGCGGAACATTCAGTACTTC.

This rearrangement joins TRBV18 to TRBJ2-1; unclear D gene. The V end lost 0 bases, the J end lost 0 bases, and 18 bases lay between the germline ends. CDR3 length: 19 residues. Per germline, CDR1 KGHSH and CDR2 LQKENI. The CDR3 loop reads CASSPPRLHPFSSYNEQFF. The DNA of the CDR3 is TGTGCCAGCTCACCACCCCGGTTGCACCCCTTTAGCTCCTACAATGAGCAGTTCTTC.

V and J are TRBV9 and TRBJ1-4; D unresolved. Germline V CDR1 and CDR2: SGDLS, YYNGEE. The CDR3 spans 15 residues. Trimming shortened V by 0 bases and J by 4 bases, and 10 bases separated the two germline ends. The CDR3 DNA sequence: TGTGCCAGCAGCGTAGGTTCGACACATAATGAAAAACTGTTTTTT. Protein sequence: CASSVGSTHNEKLFF.

The gene calls are TRBV7-3 and TRBJ2-1; 10 nucleotides line up with TRBD2. The V gene's germline CDR1 is SGHTA and CDR2 FQGTGA. J was trimmed by 4 bases and V by 5 bases; bases with no gene match: 5. The CDR3 is made up of 15 amino acids. The CDR3 coding sequence is TGTGCCAGCAGCCCCAGCGGGAGGGATTACAATGAGCAGTTCTTC. Amino acid sequence: CASSPSGRDYNEQFF.

CDR3 sequence reads: CAIRGTDQPQHF. The CDR3, as DNA: TGTGCCATCAGGGGGACAGATCAGCCCCAGCATTTT. The chain couples TRBV10-3 to TRBJ1-5, with TRBD1 matching 7 bases. Germline trimming cut 6 bases from V and 5 bases from J; bases unmatched to any gene: 1. This CDR3 region has 12 residues. The germline V gene has CDR1 ENHRY and CDR2 SYGVKD.

V and J are TRBV4-3 and TRBJ2-2; D is possibly TRBD1 or TRBD2 (6 bases each). CDR1 and CDR2 (germline): LGHNA, YSLEER. Trimming removed 2 bases at V and 0 bases at J, with 10 bases between. The CDR3 extends over 16 amino acids. This CDR3 reads CASSQKGGSNTGELFF. Here the CDR3 DNA reads TGCGCCAGCAGCCAAAAAGGGGGGTCGAACACCGGGGAGCTGTTTTTT.

The chain employs TRBV11-2 and TRBJ2-7, with D possibly being TRBD1 (5 bases). In germline, CDR1 is SGHAT, CDR2 FQNNGV. This CDR3 is 19 amino acids long. The V and J ends lost 6 bases and 0 bases respectively, with 27 bases between them. The DNA for the CDR3 is TGTGCCAGCAGTTCTTATGGGTTTTGGGGCGAGCGAACCTCCTACGAGCAGTACTTC. The encoded protein is CASSSYGFWGERTSYEQYF.

The chain employs TRBV7-7 and TRBJ2-3; a possible D gene is TRBD2 (6 bases). The V gene's germline CDR1 is SSHAT and CDR2 FNYEAQ (reference sequence). V was trimmed by 1 base and J by 3 bases, leaving 17 bases between them. The CDR3 totals 17 residues. As DNA, the CDR3 is TGTGCCAGCAGCTTAGGGGTACGGGGGATCGGGACAGATACGCAGTATTTT. Translation: CASSLGVRGIGTDTQYF.

This clone was seen a single time. V gene TRBV6-1 combines with J gene TRBJ2-3; D is perhaps TRBD1 or TRBD2 (5 bases each). Trimming left V 9 bases short and J 6 bases short, with 16 bases between. The CDR3 is 13 residues long. The V gene's germline CDR1 is MNHNS and CDR2 SASEGT. The DNA for the CDR3 is TGTGCCAGTGGGACGACTTCTTGGGATACGCAGTATTTT. Translated: CASGTTSWDTQYF.

The chain has TRBV2 and TRBJ2-7, with 12 nucleotides matching TRBD2. In germline, CDR1 is SNHLY, CDR2 FYNNEI. This CDR3 is 14 amino acids long. The J segment lost 6 bases and the V segment lost 3 bases, leaving 3 bases of the junction unmatched. CDR3 in DNA: TGTGCCAGCAGTGAGACTAGCGGGAGAGCCGAGCAGTACTTC. Its translation: CASSETSGRAEQYF.

The V and J genes are TRBV20-1 and TRBJ2-5, with TRBD2 as a possible D gene (5 bases). Trimming cost V 7 bases and J 10 bases, with 7 bases left between them. Germline V CDR1 and CDR2: DFQATT, SNEGSKA (reference sequence). The CDR3 sequence is 8 residues long. As DNA, the CDR3 is TGCAGTGTCCGGGACCAGTACTTC. Translation gives CSVRDQYF.

This chain connects TRBV7-3 to TRBJ2-3; D unclear. The CDR3 runs to 13 residues. Germline V gene sequence: CDR1 SGHTA, CDR2 FQGTGA. V lost 2 bases to trimming and J lost 4 bases, with 7 bases between them. The CDR3 region is CASSLSVPDTQYF. DNA for the CDR3: TGTGCCAGCAGCTTATCTGTCCCAGATACGCAGTATTTT.

The CDR3 coding sequence is TGCAGCGTTGAAGGGGTCGGCAGGCCGGGAGAGACCCAGTACTTC. This encodes CSVEGVGRPGETQYF. This rearrangement joins TRBV29-1 to TRBJ2-5; D is unresolved. This CDR3 spans 15 amino acids. CDR1 and CDR2 from the germline V gene are SQVTM and ANQGSEA. Trimming left V 1 base short and J 4 bases short, with 16 bases between. Supplemented by reference TRBV29-1 and TRBJ2-5, the full variable domain reads SAVISQKPSRDICQRGTSLTIQCQVDSQVTMMFWYRQQPGQSLTLIATANQGSEATYESGFVIDKFPISRPNLTFSTLTVSNMSPEDSSIYLCSVEGVGRPGETQYFGPGTRLLVL.

V gene TRBV21-1 combines with J gene TRBJ2-1; the D call of TRBD1 is as the table states it, not checked on the DNA. TRBV21-1 is listed as a pseudogene. This CDR3 is 16 amino acids long. CDR3 in DNA: TGTGCCAGCACCAATACAAGGGACAGGGGAGGCGATGAGCAGTTCTTC. Translated, it gives CASTNTRDRGGDEQFF.